Listed below are T cell receptor beta chains from one sample, sequenced in a study of early T cells in non-severe SARS-CoV-2 infection. TCRdb fed the 5' RACE reads into MiXCR, producing one record per CDR3 protein. The data hold about 100,000 distinct CDR3 sequences, with 12% observed a single time. The sequenced sample was whole blood. The source is an adult who was a healthcare worker with PCR-confirmed SARS-CoV-2 infection or an uninfected control (not recorded which). CDR3s include the opening cysteine and the closing phenylalanine or tryptophan. A D gene is named only where the DNA matches it firmly. Clone size is given for some rows only: seen once, a few or many times, or a class if the clone is expanded.

clone_size | j_call | v_call | d_call | cdr3_nt | cdr3_aa
- | TRBJ1-1 | TRBV30 | - | TGTGCCTGGACTTTTGGGAACACTGAAGCTTTCTTT | CAWTFGNTEAFF
few | TRBJ2-2 | TRBV19 | TRBD2 | TGTGCCAGTAGTCCCCGTAGCGGGAGGGCCAGCGCCGGGGAGCTGTTTTTT | CASSPRSGRASAGELFF
- | TRBJ2-1 | TRBV12-3/TRBV12-4 | TRBD2 | TGTGCCAGCAGTCTCGCGGGACTAGCGGGAAGTGAGCAGTTCTTC | CASSLAGLAGSEQFF
many | TRBJ1-2 | TRBV29-1 | - | TGCAGCGTCCCTCCGTCGAGCGGCTACACCTTC | CSVPPSSGYTF
many | TRBJ2-7 | TRBV20-1 | - | TGCAGTGCTAGGGACAGCAACCTAGCCTACGAGCAGTACTTC | CSARDSNLAYEQYF
- | TRBJ2-7 | TRBV12-3/TRBV12-4 | TRBD1 | TGTGCCAGCAGTCTACCGCTGGGGCAGGGGGACGAGCAGTACTTC | CASSLPLGQGDEQYF
many | TRBJ2-3 | TRBV7-2 | TRBD2 | TGTGCCAGCAGCTTAGTGTTGACTAGCGGCCCAGGGGATACGCAGTATTTT | CASSLVLTSGPGDTQYF
many | TRBJ2-1 | TRBV7-6 | TRBD2 | TGTGCCAGCAGCTTCCCCCCTAGCGGGGGGAATGAGCAGTTCTTC | CASSFPPSGGNEQFF
many | TRBJ2-1 | TRBV3-1 | TRBD1 | TGTGCCAGCAACCCGACCGGGCAGGGGGTGGGTGAGCAGTTCTTC | CASNPTGQGVGEQFF
- | TRBJ2-1 | TRBV2 | TRBD2 | TGTGCCAGCGCAACTGGACTAGCGGGGGCCCTGAGCTCCTACAATGAGCAGTTCTTC | CASATGLAGALSSYNEQFF
- | TRBJ1-1 | TRBV7-9 | TRBD1 | TGTGCCAGCAGCTTAGTCAACAGGGGGAACACTGAAGCTTTCTTT | CASSLVNRGNTEAFF
few | TRBJ2-7 | TRBV30 | TRBD2 | TGTGCCTGGAGTCGCACTAGCGGGGTAGCCTACGAGCAGTACTTC | CAWSRTSGVAYEQYF
few | TRBJ2-2 | TRBV7-2 | TRBD2 | TGTGCCAGCAGCTTAACGTTGGTAGCGGGGACTATCACCGGGGAGCTGTTTTTT | CASSLTLVAGTITGELFF
- | TRBJ2-7 | TRBV10-3 | - | TGTGCCATCGGGACAACCTACGAGCAGTACTTC | CAIGTTYEQYF
few | TRBJ2-5 | TRBV11-2 | - | TGTGCCAGCAGCGGGAACAGGGCCGAGACCCAGTACTTC | CASSGNRAETQYF
few | TRBJ1-6 | TRBV3-1 | - | TGTGCCAGCAACAACGGACAGCTATCAATTTCAGGATCACCCCTCCACTTT | CASNNGQLSISGSPLHF
- | TRBJ2-1 | TRBV24-1 | - | TGTGCCACCAGTGATTTGCGGTTGGTAGGGCAGTTCTTC | CATSDLRLVGQFF
- | TRBJ2-7 | TRBV10-3 | - | TGTGCCATCAGTGAGAGGACCCAAACGAGCTCCTACGAGCAGTACTTC | CAISERTQTSSYEQYF
many | TRBJ1-1 | TRBV30 | - | TGTGCCTGGAGTCGGAGGAACACTGAAGCTTTCTTT | CAWSRRNTEAFF
few | TRBJ1-1 | TRBV28 | - | TGTGCCAGCACCTACCCAGGGGCGAGGACTGAAGCTTTCTTT | CASTYPGARTEAFF
few | TRBJ2-6 | TRBV11-2 | - | TGTGCCAGCAGGCATCCAGGGACCCCTACCTCTGGGGCCAACGTCCTGACTTTC | CASRHPGTPTSGANVLTF
many | TRBJ2-1 | TRBV2 | - | TGTGCCAGCAACTTAAAGGGGGGCAACAATGAGCAGTTCTTC | CASNLKGGNNEQFF
many | TRBJ1-6 | TRBV12-3/TRBV12-4 | - | TGTGCCAGCAGTTGGGACCGGTATAATTCACCCCTCCACTTT | CASSWDRYNSPLHF
- | TRBJ1-5 | TRBV6-6 | TRBD1 | TGTGCCAGCAGTTACTCCGGGACAGATAATCAGCCCCAGCATTTT | CASSYSGTDNQPQHF
few | TRBJ1-1 | TRBV2 | - | TGTGCCAGCGCCAACGGGGTAAACACTGAAGCTTTCTTT | CASANGVNTEAFF
- | TRBJ1-5 | TRBV5-5 | TRBD1 | TGTGCCAGCAGACTCGGGACAGGGGACCAGCCCCAGCATTTT | CASRLGTGDQPQHF
many | TRBJ2-1 | TRBV6-1 | - | TGTGCCAGCAGTGAAGAGGCAGGACAGATGATCTACAATGAGCAGTTCTTC | CASSEEAGQMIYNEQFF
few | TRBJ1-2 | TRBV3-1 | - | TGTGCCAGCAGCCCTGGCGGAGGGGGAGGCTACACCTTC | CASSPGGGGGYTF
few | TRBJ2-1 | TRBV7-6 | - | TGTGCCAGCAGCTCGGGGACGGGATTAGGTTTTGAGCAGTTCTTC | CASSSGTGLGFEQFF